This T cell receptor (beta chain) comes out of a study of shared clonotypes between healthy human individuals. Per the original methods: Filtering differed, since immunoSEQ gave only junction sequences and no quality scores. Profiling relied on immunoSEQ multiplex PCR, and the TCRdb table lists in-frame clones only, not all of them. Clone size and the V and J calls come from that table; the DNA yielded D and trimming. The repertoire includes around 1.5 million clones, 95% to 99% of them detected once, and approximately 0.45% sits in the top ten. Sequenced material: naive CD4+ T cells sorted from blood. Subset of the sample: CD45RA+ positively selected. The origin of this receptor is a man aged 30-40 years in good health.

CDR3 DNA: TGTGCCAGCAGCTTCAAGGGGGGCTTCTACAATGAGCAGTTCTTC. Protein: CASSFKGGFYNEQFF. This chain connects TRBV5-6 to TRBJ2-1, with D perhaps being TRBD1 or TRBD2 (6 bases each). CDR3 length: 15 residues. Germline V gene lookup returns CDR1 SGHDT and CDR2 YYEEEE. V lost 2 bases, J lost 3 bases, and 12 bases lay in between.